This TCR beta chain was sequenced for a study of shared clonotypes between healthy human individuals. In the study overall: Each donor contributed plates that comprised three CD4 naive, three CD4 memory, two CD8 naive and one CD8 memory.

In replicate PCRs of sorted subsets, roughly 190 ng DNA, about 29,000 T cell genomes, was used. Profiled with immunoSEQ multiplex PCR; TCRdb holds only in-frame clones, not every one. Seen here are 550,000 to 750,000 clones, about 95% observed once, and the top ten hold 0.085% to 0.11%. Cells designated naive CD8 were CD45RO-negative and were positively selected for CCR7, with terminally differentiated effector memory CD45RA+ cells excluded. The CDR3 sequence is 16 residues long. J lost 3 bases, V lost 2 bases, and 6 bases had no gene match. CDR1 and CDR2 (germline): MDHEN, SYDVKM. This clonotype originated in a woman under 40 in good health. The chain carries TRBV28 and TRBJ2-5; 10 positions agree with TRBD1. Sequencing used naive CD8+ T cells sorted from blood. The CDR3 loop reads CASSLVGTGDKETQYF. CDR3 bases: TGTGCCAGCAGTTTAGTCGGGACAGGGGATAAAGAGACCCAGTACTTC.